This T cell receptor beta chain is from a study of post-analysis software for immune sequencing data. Overall study context: Progressive-relapsing, secondary progressive and relapsing-remitting multiple sclerosis were among the disease courses included. Findings and caveats of the study: TRBV5-6, TRBV5-1 and TRBV20-1 were among roughly five TRBV segments more frequent in patients than controls.

For this clonotype: No antigen is known for it.

The CDR3 is made up of 20 amino acids. Trimming removed 1 base from V and 1 base from J, with 22 bases in between. The germline V gene encodes CDR1 KGHSH and CDR2 LQKENI. TCR beta cDNA libraries had unique molecular identifiers. Using its own MiXCR run on the PCR reads, TCRdb lists one record per CDR3 protein. The profile shows 750,000 to 950,000 distinct CDR3 sequences, 46% of them singletons. Material: blood. V is TRBV18 and J is TRBJ1-4, with D possibly being TRBD1 (5 bases). The TCR was taken from a girl aged 5-17 years with multiple sclerosis. In DNA, the CDR3 is TGTGCCAGCTCACCACGCCTCGGACGCCAAGTAGGGGAAACTAATGAAAAACTGTTTTTT. Amino acid sequence: CASSPRLGRQVGETNEKLFF.